This TCR beta chain stems from a study of molecular identifiers for immune sequencing clone quantification. The wider study: The replicates split RNA from roughly 20,000 or 100,000 naive CD8 cells five ways and sequenced four. Whole-study results and caveats: Underestimation of highly expanded clone sizes could arise where identical TCR molecules share a barcode.

CDR3 length: 12 residues. Between the trimmed V and J ends, which lost 5 bases and 8 bases, there was a span of 15 bases. In germline, CDR1 is DFQATT, CDR2 SNEGSKA (reference sequence). TCRdb fed the PCR reads into MiXCR, producing one record per CDR3 protein. The data show approximately 35,000 distinct CDR3 sequences, about 19% seen once. This clonotype occurred many times. The antigen is not known. The TCR was taken from a human donor in good health. Some libraries in this study had Jurkat cell RNA spiked in. The chain employs TRBV20-1 and TRBJ1-2; D is undetermined. Specimen: naive CD8+ T cells from blood, with Jurkat cell RNA spiked in. Subset reported: FACS-sorted CD8+CD4-CCR7+CD45RA+ naive T cells. Written as DNA, the CDR3 is TGCAGTGCTCGTGACGACTCTGCCGGCTACACCTTC. Translated, it gives CSARDDSAGYTF.